This T cell receptor beta chain comes out of a study of blood T cell repertoires in COVID-19. Study-wide context: Whether acute or convalescent, the COVID-19 samples came from the United States, Italy and Spain. Sources were T cells, B-cell-depleted T cells, or PBMCs; the material itself was cDNA or gDNA.

Original analysis: Amplified reference gene primers provided the basis for estimating nucleated cell counts. Using immunoSEQ multiplex PCR, the repertoire was profiled, and TCRdb retains in-frame clones only, with some absent. For V, J and clone size, that table is used; D and trimming come from the DNA. This sample yields about 150,000 clones, of which more than 75% are seen a single time; around 4.4% belongs to the top ten. The CDR3 totals 15 residues. The V and J ends lost 7 bases and 0 bases respectively, with 12 bases between them. Germline loops: CDR1 MNHEY, CDR2 SVGAGI. The sample consisted of peripheral blood. The TCR sequence derives from a man aged 55 to 70 with acute or convalescent COVID-19. The rearrangement uses TRBV6-5 and TRBJ1-4; D is ambiguous. CDR3 loop: CASTPGSTTNEKLFF. As DNA, the CDR3 is TGTGCCAGCACTCCGGGGTCCACAACTAATGAAAAACTGTTTTTT.